This T cell receptor beta chain is drawn from a study of PD-L1 blockade in urothelial cancer. The CDR3 contains 13 residues. The germline CDR1 and CDR2 sequences are SGHVS and FQNEAQ. Between the trimmed V and J ends, which lost 0 bases and 6 bases, there was a span of 6 bases. The count of this clone is one. Measured with immunoSEQ multiplex PCR; TCRdb has only the in-frame clones, and not every one. The data hold 100,000 to 150,000 clones, with about 82% observed a single time. Time point reported: peripheral blood 6 weeks after treatment start. The TCR sequence derives from a man between 50 and 59 years old with urothelial cancer. Here the sequenced sample was PBMCs, taken around atezolizumab (anti-PD-L1) treatment. The chain links TRBV7-8 to TRBJ1-5; D is uncertain. CDR3 region: CASSLAPRQPQHF. The CDR3 bases are TGTGCCAGCAGCTTAGCCCCTCGTCAGCCCCAGCATTTT.